The clone carrying this T cell receptor (beta chain) was seen at least ten times. This record comes from a study of T cells in Graves' hyperthyroidism and ophthalmopathy. Trimming shortened V by 4 bases and J by 5 bases, and 5 bases separated the two germline ends. CDR3 size: 11 residues. Germline V gene lookup returns CDR1 SGHAT and CDR2 FQNNGV. From RNA transcripts, TCR beta CDR3 regions were amplified. First-round RT-PCR targeting the TCR CDR3 was performed with the HTBI primer set. TCRdb passed the multiplex PCR reads through MiXCR, listing each CDR3 protein once. The data show roughly 420,000 distinct CDR3 sequences, approximately 15% seen once.

Sequencing was carried out using blood. This chain connects TRBV11-2 to TRBJ1-1, with D uncertain. The sequence came from a young woman with Graves' hyperthyroidism. CDR3 amino acids: CASSWRTEAFF. DNA of the CDR3: TGTGCCAGCAGCTGGAGGACTGAAGCTTTCTTT.